This TCR beta chain was documented in a study of T cell responses to AZD1222 COVID-19 vaccine. Trimming cost V 10 bases and J 4 bases; bases outside gene matches: 13. CDR3 length: 16 amino acids. The V gene's germline CDR1 is ENHRY and CDR2 SYGVKD. Some clones are missing from TCRdb's copy, which holds only in-frame ones; the method was immunoSEQ multiplex PCR. The sample comprises some 110,000 clones, about 90% of which are singletons, and 1.5% to 2% rests with the top ten. The V gene is TRBV10-3, the J gene TRBJ2-5, with 12 bases lining up with TRBD2. The sequence came from an adult who received the AZD1222 COVID-19 vaccine. Sequenced here: peripheral blood, sampled 28 days after the second AZD1222 dose. CDR3 in amino acids: CATGYGEGLAGETQYF. The CDR3 nucleotides read TGTGCCACCGGATATGGAGAGGGACTAGCGGGAGAGACCCAGTACTTC.